This T cell receptor beta chain was identified in a study of blood T cell repertoires in COVID-19. Enrolled through a virtual design, the participants were between about 18 and 100 years of age and came from about two dozen US areas. In the authors' workflow: Cell counts per sample came from amplifying reference gene primers. Sequencing was performed with immunoSEQ multiplex PCR; in TCRdb, only in-frame clones are kept and a portion is missing. D and trimming come from the DNA, and the V and J calls and clone size come from that table. The repertoire holds 350,000 to 450,000 clones, with about 88% as singletons. V dropped 9 bases and J dropped 5; count of bases not matched to a gene: 6. Germline lookup yields CDR1 LNHNV and CDR2 YYDKDF (reference sequence). CDR3 length: 14 amino acids.

The sequenced material came from PBMCs or T cells enriched from blood (not recorded which). The rearrangement uses TRBV15 and TRBJ2-1; TRBD2 aligns across 11 bases. The TCR originated in a woman between 18 and 29 years old who had been exposed to COVID-19. The CDR3 loop is CATRLGLADNEQFF. Here the CDR3 DNA reads TGTGCCACTCGGCTGGGACTAGCGGACAATGAGCAGTTCTTC.